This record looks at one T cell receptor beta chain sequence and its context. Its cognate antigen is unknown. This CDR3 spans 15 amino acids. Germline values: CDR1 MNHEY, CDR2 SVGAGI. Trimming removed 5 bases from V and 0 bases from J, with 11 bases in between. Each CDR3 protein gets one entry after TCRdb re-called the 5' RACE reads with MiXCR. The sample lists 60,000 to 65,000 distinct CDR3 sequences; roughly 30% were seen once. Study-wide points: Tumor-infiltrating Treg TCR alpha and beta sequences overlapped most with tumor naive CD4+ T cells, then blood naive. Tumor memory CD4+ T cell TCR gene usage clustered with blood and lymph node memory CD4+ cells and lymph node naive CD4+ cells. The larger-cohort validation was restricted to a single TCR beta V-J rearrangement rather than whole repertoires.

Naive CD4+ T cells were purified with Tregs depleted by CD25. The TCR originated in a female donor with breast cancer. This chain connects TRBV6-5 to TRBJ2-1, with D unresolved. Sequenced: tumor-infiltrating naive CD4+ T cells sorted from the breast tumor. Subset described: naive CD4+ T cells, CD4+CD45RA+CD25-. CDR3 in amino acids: CASSNQPSSYNEQFF. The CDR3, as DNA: TGTGCCAGCAGTAACCAACCCAGCTCCTACAATGAGCAGTTCTTC.